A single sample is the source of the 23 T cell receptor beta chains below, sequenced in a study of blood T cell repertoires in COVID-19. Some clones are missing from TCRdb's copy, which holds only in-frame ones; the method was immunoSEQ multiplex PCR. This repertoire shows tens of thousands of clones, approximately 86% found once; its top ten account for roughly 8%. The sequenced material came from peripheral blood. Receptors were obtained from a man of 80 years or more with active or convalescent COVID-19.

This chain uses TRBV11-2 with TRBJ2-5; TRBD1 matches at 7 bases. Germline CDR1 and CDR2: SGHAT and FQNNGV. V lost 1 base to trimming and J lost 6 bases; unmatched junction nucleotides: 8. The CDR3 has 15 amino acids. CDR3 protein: CASSLVRQGEKTQYF. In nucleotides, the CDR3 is TGTGCCAGCAGCTTAGTCCGACAGGGCGAGAAGACCCAGTACTTC.

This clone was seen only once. The CDR3 loop reads CASSELNRADTQYF. The CDR3 DNA follows: TGTGCCAGCAGTGAATTAAACAGAGCAGATACGCAGTATTTT. The chain couples TRBV6-1 to TRBJ2-3, with unresolved D. Germline CDR1 reads MNHNS; CDR2 reads SASEGT. The CDR3 covers 14 residues. Trimming removed 2 bases from V and 4 bases from J, with 10 bases in between.

CDR3 bases: TGTGCCAGCAGATGGGCAAGGTACCTCAATAATTCACCCCTCCACTTT. This gives the protein CASRWARYLNNSPLHF. The chain carries TRBV28 and TRBJ1-6, with D unclear. The CDR3 spans 16 residues. Looked up from germline, CDR1 is MDHEN and CDR2 is SYDVKM. The V gene lost 6 bases and the J gene lost 5 bases, with 17 bases spanning the gap.

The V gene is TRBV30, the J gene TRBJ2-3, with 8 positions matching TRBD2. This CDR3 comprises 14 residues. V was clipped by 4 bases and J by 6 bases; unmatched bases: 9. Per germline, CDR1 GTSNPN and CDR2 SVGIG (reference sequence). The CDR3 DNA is TGTGCCTGGACCGTGGCGGGAGGTGGCGATACGCAGTATTTT. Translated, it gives CAWTVAGGGDTQYF.

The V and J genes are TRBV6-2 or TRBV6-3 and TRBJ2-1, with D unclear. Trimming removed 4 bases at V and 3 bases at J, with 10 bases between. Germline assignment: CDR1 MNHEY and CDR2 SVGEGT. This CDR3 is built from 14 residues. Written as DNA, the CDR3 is TGTGCCAGCAGTTTCGCCGAGAGCTACAATGAGCAGTTCTTC. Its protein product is CASSFAESYNEQFF.

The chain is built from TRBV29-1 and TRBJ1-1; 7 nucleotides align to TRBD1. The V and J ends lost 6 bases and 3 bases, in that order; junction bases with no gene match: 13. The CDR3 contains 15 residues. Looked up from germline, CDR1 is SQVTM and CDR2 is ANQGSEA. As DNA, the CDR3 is TGCAGCGTGGGGGGCCCGACAGGGTACGACACTGAAGCTTTCTTT. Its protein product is CSVGGPTGYDTEAFF.

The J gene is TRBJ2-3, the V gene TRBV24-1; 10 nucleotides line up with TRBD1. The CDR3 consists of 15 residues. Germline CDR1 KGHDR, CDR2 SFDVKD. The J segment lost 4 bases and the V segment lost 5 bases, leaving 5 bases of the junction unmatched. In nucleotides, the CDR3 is TGTGCCACCAGTGTGACAGGGGGCATGGCAGATACGCAGTATTTT. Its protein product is CATSVTGGMADTQYF.

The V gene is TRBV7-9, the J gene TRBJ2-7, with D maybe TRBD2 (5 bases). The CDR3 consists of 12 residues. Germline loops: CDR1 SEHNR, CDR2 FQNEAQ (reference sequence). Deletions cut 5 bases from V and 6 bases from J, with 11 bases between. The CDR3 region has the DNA TGTGCCAGCAGCGACCGGGGTTGCGAGCAGTACGTC. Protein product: CASSDRGCEQYV.

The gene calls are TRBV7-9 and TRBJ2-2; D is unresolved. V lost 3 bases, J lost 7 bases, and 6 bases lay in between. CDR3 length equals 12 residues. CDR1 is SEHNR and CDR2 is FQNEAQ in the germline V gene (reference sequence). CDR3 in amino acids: CASSFEVGELFF. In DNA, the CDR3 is TGTGCCAGCAGCTTCGAGGTCGGGGAGCTGTTTTTT.

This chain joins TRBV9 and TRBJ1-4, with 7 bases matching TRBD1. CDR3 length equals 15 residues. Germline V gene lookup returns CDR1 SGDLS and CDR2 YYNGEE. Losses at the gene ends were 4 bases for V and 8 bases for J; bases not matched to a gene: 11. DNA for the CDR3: TGTGCCAGCAGCCCAAAGGGACAGTACTACGAAAAACTGTTTTTT. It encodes CASSPKGQYYEKLFF. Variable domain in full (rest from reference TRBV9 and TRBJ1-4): DSGVTQTPKHLITATGQRVTLRCSPRSGDLSVYWYQQSLDQGLQFLIQYYNGEERAKGNILERFSAQQFPDLHSELNLSSLELGDSALYFCASSPKGQYYEKLFFGSGTQLSVL.

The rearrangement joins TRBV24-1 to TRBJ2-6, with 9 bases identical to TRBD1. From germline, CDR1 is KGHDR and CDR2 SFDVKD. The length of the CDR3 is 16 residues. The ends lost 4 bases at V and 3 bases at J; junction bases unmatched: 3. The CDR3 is CATSDPDRGGANVLTF. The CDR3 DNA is TGTGCCACCAGTGACCCGGACAGGGGTGGGGCCAACGTCCTGACTTTC.

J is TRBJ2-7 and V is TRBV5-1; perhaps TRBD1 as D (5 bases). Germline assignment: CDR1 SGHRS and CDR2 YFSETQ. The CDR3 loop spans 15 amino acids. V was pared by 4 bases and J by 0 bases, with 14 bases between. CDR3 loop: CASSRQSAFSYEQYV. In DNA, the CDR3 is TGCGCCAGCAGCAGACAGAGTGCTTTCTCCTACGAGCAGTACGTC.

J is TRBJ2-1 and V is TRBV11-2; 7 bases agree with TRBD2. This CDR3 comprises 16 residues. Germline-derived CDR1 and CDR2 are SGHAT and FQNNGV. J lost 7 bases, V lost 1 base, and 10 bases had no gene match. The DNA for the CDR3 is TGTGCCAGCAGCTTAGCTCATGCGGGAGTAACGAATGAGCAGTTCTTC. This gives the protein CASSLAHAGVTNEQFF.

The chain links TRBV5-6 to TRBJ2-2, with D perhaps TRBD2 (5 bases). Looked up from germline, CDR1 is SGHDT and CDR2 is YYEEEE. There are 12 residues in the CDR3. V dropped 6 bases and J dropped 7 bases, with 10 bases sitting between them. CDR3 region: CASTREGGELFF. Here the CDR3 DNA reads TGTGCCAGCACCCGCGAGGGCGGGGAGCTGTTTTTT.

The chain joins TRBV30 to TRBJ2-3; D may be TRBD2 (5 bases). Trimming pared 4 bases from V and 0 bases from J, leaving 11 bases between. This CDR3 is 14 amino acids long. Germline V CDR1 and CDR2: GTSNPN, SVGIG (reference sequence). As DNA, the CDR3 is TGTGCCTGGAATCGGGGAGCCAGCACAGATACGCAGTATTTT. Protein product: CAWNRGASTDTQYF.

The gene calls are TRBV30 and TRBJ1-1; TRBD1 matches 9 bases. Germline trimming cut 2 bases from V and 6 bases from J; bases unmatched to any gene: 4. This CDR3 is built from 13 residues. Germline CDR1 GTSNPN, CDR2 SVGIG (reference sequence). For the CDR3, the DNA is TGTGCCTGGAGTTCCGGACAGGGGTCTGAAGCTTTCTTT. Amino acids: CAWSSGQGSEAFF.

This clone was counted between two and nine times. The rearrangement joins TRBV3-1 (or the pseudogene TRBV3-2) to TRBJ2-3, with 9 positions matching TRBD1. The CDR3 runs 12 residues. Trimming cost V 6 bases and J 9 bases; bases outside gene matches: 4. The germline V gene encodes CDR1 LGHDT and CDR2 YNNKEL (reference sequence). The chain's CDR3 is CASRPTGGTQYF. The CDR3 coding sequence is TGTGCCAGCAGACCGACAGGGGGAACGCAGTATTTT.

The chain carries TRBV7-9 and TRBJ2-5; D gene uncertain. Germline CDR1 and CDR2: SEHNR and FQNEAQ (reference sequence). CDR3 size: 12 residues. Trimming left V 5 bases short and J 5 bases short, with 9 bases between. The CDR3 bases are TGTGCCAGCAGCCGACCGGGTGAGACCCAGTACTTC. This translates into CASSRPGETQYF.

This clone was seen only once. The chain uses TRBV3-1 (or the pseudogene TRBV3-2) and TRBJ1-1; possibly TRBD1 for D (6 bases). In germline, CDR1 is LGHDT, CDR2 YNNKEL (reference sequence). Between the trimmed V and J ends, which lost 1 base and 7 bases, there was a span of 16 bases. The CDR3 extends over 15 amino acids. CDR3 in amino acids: CASSQVATGLLEAFF. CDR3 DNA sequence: TGTGCCAGCAGCCAAGTCGCTACAGGGCTCCTTGAAGCTTTCTTT.

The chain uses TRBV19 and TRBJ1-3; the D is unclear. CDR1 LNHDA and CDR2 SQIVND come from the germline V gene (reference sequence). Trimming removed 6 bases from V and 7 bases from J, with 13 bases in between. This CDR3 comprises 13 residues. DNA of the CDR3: TGTGCCAGTAGCCCCCGTGGGAGCAACACCATATATTTT. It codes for CASSPRGSNTIYF.

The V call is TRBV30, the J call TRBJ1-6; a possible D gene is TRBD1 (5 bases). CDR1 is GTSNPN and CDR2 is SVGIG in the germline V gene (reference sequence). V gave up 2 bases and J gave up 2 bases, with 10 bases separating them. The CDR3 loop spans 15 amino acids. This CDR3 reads CAWSIWGAYNSPLHF. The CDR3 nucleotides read TGTGCCTGGAGTATCTGGGGCGCCTATAATTCACCCCTCCACTTT.

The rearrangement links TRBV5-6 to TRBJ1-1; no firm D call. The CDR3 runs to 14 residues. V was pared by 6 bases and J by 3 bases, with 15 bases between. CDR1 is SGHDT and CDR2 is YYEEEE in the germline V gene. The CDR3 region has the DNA TGTGCCAGCATCCCCGTCGGGCGGGACACTGAAGCTTTCTTT. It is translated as CASIPVGRDTEAFF.

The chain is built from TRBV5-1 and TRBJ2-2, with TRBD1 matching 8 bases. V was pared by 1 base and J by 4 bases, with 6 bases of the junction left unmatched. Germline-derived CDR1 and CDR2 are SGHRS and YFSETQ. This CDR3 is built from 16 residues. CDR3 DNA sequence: TGCGCCAGCAGCTTGATTGGGACAGGAACCACCGGGGAGCTGTTTTTT. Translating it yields CASSLIGTGTTGELFF.